The T cell receptor (beta chain) described here comes from a study of cytomegalovirus exposure and HLA in healthy donors listed by TCRdb under 2017. About the investigation overall: An earlier analysis of about 560 of the donors reported approximately 260 Gb of sequence data and 95 million to 140 million unique TCR beta sequences obtained from 180 million or so T cells. Across some 400 genotyped donors of the cohort, an average of about 200,000 unique TCR beta nucleotide sequences per donor were sequenced, and roughly 18% of those sequences were non-productive. All discovery cohort repertoires had been generated on a single sequencing platform. The study aimed to test whether signatures of past pathogen exposure could be identified by cataloging public T cell receptors. Besides the first cohort of roughly 700 subjects, a separate validation cohort made up of some 110 different subjects was used. The T cell repertoires of under 750 subjects were profiled by immunosequencing and related to cytomegalovirus serostatus. The study combined high-throughput TCR immunosequencing, statistical association of individual TCRs with disease status, and machine learning to predict cytomegalovirus infection status. Of the roughly 400 genotyped donors, approximately 82% fell in the genetic ancestry cluster associated with self-reported Caucasian donors. Typing coverage differed by locus: A, B, C, DRB1 and DQB1 were typed in roughly 620-630 donors, DQA1 in 522, DPA1 in approximately 610, and DPB1 in just under 490. Donor age, sex, ethnicity and CMV serostatus were compiled together with the repertoire data. Five DR-DQ haplotypes were treated as single units for association and clustering because of strong linkage in the cohort. To study patterns of TCR occurrence, a later analysis re-analyzed previously published TCR beta repertoires from several hundred donors and added high-resolution HLA genotyping. To decide whether each TCR beta V gene segment behaved as functional or pseudogenic, an earlier analysis of some 600 of the donors relied on high-throughput TCR beta sequencing. In a later genetic analysis, genome-wide SNP genotypes for about three fifths of the 666 donors were used, and that subset was treated as a discovery cohort. Rather than drawing on any new phenotypic data, the later analysis identified candidate immune exposures from TCR beta sequences and the way those sequences occurred across donors. HLA typing included class I and class II loci at four-digit resolution. Roughly 300 gigabases of sequencing data and 91 million or so unique TCR sequences made up an early release that covered about 640 HLA-typed donors. Paper-wide results and their limitations: Because counts were too low, about 15 rarely observed V segments, including chromosome 9 orphons, were left out of the earlier analysis of about 500 of the donors. A later genetic analysis reported fewer N-insertions in productive TCRs among donors in an Asian-associated ancestry cluster than the roughly 700-donor mean. A few of the identified cytomegalovirus-associated TCR beta chains were confirmed in vitro to be specific for cytomegalovirus antigens. Linkage disequilibrium might explain the correlated functional status among segregating V segments, but an unknown experimental factor could not be ruled out. The 87-base-pair reads could not distinguish some IMGT-functional V segments, including TRBV6-2 and TRBV6-3, so those segments were excluded. In a later analysis, the rate of TCR association differed among HLA loci, with DRB1 alleles having the most associated TCRs and HLA-C alleles having the fewest. The classifier was reported to diagnose cytomegalovirus status with high specificity and sensitivity in both the original and validation cohorts. Compared with equally common non-associated chains, HLA-associated TCR beta chains in a later analysis were more clonally expanded and had lower generation probabilities. HLA typing was unavailable for some donors at each locus, so association tests used only the typed subset. According to a later analysis, parvovirus B19, influenza, CMV and Epstein-Barr virus appeared linked to several top co-occurrence clusters. The only immune exposure information available for the cohort was CMV serostatus. A cluster of highly shared sequence variants was judged likely to be a technical artifact of the sequencing pipeline. A later analysis found that most CMV-associated TCR beta chains appeared HLA-restricted, with HLA associations seemingly driven largely by CMV exposure. An association between a missense DCLRE1C variant and V-gene and J-gene trimming of TCR beta chains was found in a later genetic analysis and replicated in an independent cohort. In an earlier analysis of 450 to 750 of the donors, most TCR beta V segments appeared in productive rearrangements about 87% or about 30% of the time, broadly matching IMGT annotations. The presence/absence analyses assumed that sequencing depth was roughly uniform across donors, and that assumption may not be true. The cohort was sequenced for TCR beta chains only, and without alpha or paired-chain data the features that could be detected were limited. When HLA alleles, especially DR and DQ, strongly co-occurred, attributing TCR associations to individual alleles was difficult. Most TCR sequences were observed very rarely across donors, whereas some public TCRs were present in many individuals. A total of 150 or so TCR beta chains were listed by the study as associated with cytomegalovirus. A further reported finding was that TCR beta sequences accurately predicted the HLA-A and HLA-B alleles for most subjects in the first cohort. At a false discovery rate of 0.05, a later analysis linked around 17,000 TCR beta sequences to specific HLA alleles. According to the authors, the approach could potentially be generalized to other disease states and immunological phenotypes.

In total, about 650 healthy bone marrow donors made up the cohort. At the time of sampling, every cohort member was nominally healthy, though immune exposures that went unrecorded were likely present. The donor was CMV seropositive and belonged to the group of 250 to 300 seropositive cohort members. A peripheral blood sample was provided by each donor, and peripheral blood mononuclear cells were used for TCR beta sequencing. The Qiagen DNeasy Blood Extraction Kit was used to extract genomic DNA from the blood cell samples. As for this clone: No antigen is known for it. Base qualities are not recorded, but no much larger clone differs from it by a single base.

CDR1 and CDR2 were assigned from the germline V gene as ENHRY and SYGVKD. V is cut by 5 bases and J by 3 bases, and the space between the germline ends is 10 bases. The CDR3, from cysteine to phenylalanine, totals 13 residues. Just CDR3 DNA is preserved here, 39 bases in frame from base 1. Libraries were made using the immunoSEQ multiplex PCR assay. For the multiplex PCR, a mixture combining 60 forward primers for TCR Vbeta segments and 13 reverse primers for TCR Jbeta segments was used. The CDR3 region of rearranged TCR beta genes was amplified from genomic DNA by a multiplex PCR assay. The Illumina HiSeq System was used to sequence the amplified TCR beta libraries as 87-base-pair reads. Per the source publication's procedure: Across the 670 or so repertoires, a later analysis counted tens of millions of unique TCR beta chains, roughly 11 million of which were shared by at least two donors. To remove PCR and sequencing errors, raw reads were error-corrected and collapsed into unique sequences using a nearest-neighbor algorithm that merged closely related sequences. V, D and J gene segments were assigned by aligning CDR3 sequences to IMGT reference sequences. Each retained sequence needed at least a six-nucleotide match to both a V gene segment and a J gene segment. A rearrangement counted as productive if the CDR3 had no stop codons and remained in frame with V and J, and every other rearrangement counted as non-productive. Following IMGT convention, CDR3 was defined as the stretch from the second conserved V-encoded cysteine to the conserved J-encoded phenylalanine. Sequences without an unambiguous match to a single V gene segment were excluded from the earlier analysis of several hundred of the donors. An earlier analysis of a few hundred of the donors called V segments functional above 56.7% productive rearrangements and segregating when the between-donor standard deviation exceeded 5%. To diagnose cytomegalovirus status from the catalog of TCR beta chain sequences, a statistical classification framework was built. V and J gene assignment, in a later analysis, came from comparing TCR nucleotide sequences with IMGT/GENE-DB human TR gene sequences. The TCRdist pipeline was used in a later analysis to assign CDR3 sequences and most-parsimonious VDJ recombination scenarios. In a later analysis, every TCR beta chain was defined by the combination of its CDR3 amino acid sequence and its V-gene family, and reads without a unique V-gene family were dropped. In a later analysis, approximately 590 highly shared, low-generation-probability nucleotide sequences were removed to address suspected cross-contamination and a sequencing artifact. For each public chain, a later analysis derived a clonal expansion index from normalized ranks of inferred template counts within each repertoire. A later analysis computed generation probabilities with a VDJ recombination model fitted to out-of-frame rearrangements, and checked the results against IGoR. A later analysis scored TCR-TCR, TCR-HLA and TCR-CMV co-occurrence with hypergeometric tests, applying a repertoire-size bias correction to TCR pairs. A later analysis estimated false discovery rates by permuting HLA or CMV assignments 20 times. In a later analysis, co-occurring TCRs were grouped using DBSCAN, with TCRdist sequence similarity added in when clustering inside HLA-allele-positive subsets. Repertoires with fewer than 30,000 or more than 120,000 public chains, plus five repertoires with anomalous nucleotide sharing, were excluded from co-occurrence clustering. As stored in TCRdb, this immuneACCESS dataset retains in-frame rearrangements with V and J assigned. A fraction of the clones does not appear; measured against another copy, unresolved V genes explain less than half of the discrepancy, and the remainder lacks a known reason. V, J and clone size were drawn from that table, and D and trimming were deduced from the DNA. Across this sample there are roughly 140,000 clones, with roughly 82% seen only once. More than 6.5% of the sample comes from the top ten.

The chain uses TRBV10-3 and TRBJ1-1; the D gene cannot be named for sure. Sequencing used PBMCs. The sequence was obtained from a woman aged 45-59 years in good health and CMV-seropositive. The DNA is TGTGCCATCAGTAGCGACGGGTACACTGAAGCTTTCTTT. Translated, this is CAISSDGYTEAFF.